This record covers a single T cell receptor (beta chain). It has no known antigen specificity. Per-base qualities were not stored, and no clone one base away is much larger. The collaborating institutions used their own protocols to collect whole blood in K2EDTA tubes. For TCRbeta analysis, collaborator samples were shipped as frozen whole blood, as isolated PBMCs, or as DNA extracted from either sample type. Based on the germline V gene, the CDR1 and CDR2 sequences are KGHSH and LQKENI. From its cysteine to its phenylalanine, the CDR3 spans 17 amino acids. Only CDR3 DNA remains: 51 bases, in frame from the first base. Trimming removed 3 bases from V and 5 bases from J, leaving 21 bases between the germline ends. The source of the sample is a study of blood T cell repertoires in COVID-19 (dated by TCRdb to the early 2020s). Context from the whole study: Samples from collaborators originated in the United States, Italy and Spain and spanned both the acute and convalescent phases of COVID-19. The prospective study material was composed of cDNA or gDNA derived from T cells, B-cell-depleted T cells, or PBMCs. A freely available public database, intended as a resource for researchers studying the immune response to SARS-CoV-2, is where the repertoires were released. The samples were drawn from two sources: the first 160 participants of the ongoing ImmuneRACE study, and over 950 subjects contributed by 6 global collaborators. Nearly every sample came with metadata listing a de-identified subject ID, COVID-19 status, age in years and sex. Where available, HLA class I and class II types were obtained from metadata supplied by the sample provider rather than from assay-based typing. Subjects who had been exposed to COVID-19, were actively infected with it, or had recovered from it provided the deeply sampled blood TCRbeta repertoires that made up the dataset.

The immunoSEQ Assay, a bias-controlled multiplex PCR, was used to amplify TCRbeta CDR3 regions from genomic DNA. In the authors' own workflow: The number of nucleated cells in each sample was estimated from the amplification of reference gene primers within the assay. To quantify the absolute abundance of each unique TCRbeta CDR3 rearrangement, sequence reads were collapsed and filtered. For each sample, productive Simpson clonality was calculated as the square root of Simpson's diversity index over productive rearrangements. The immuneACCESS repertoire file appears here via TCRdb, limited to in-frame rearrangements. These files lack a portion of the clones; in checked studies, under half of the deficit traces to unresolved V genes, and the cause of the others is not known. V and J calls and clone size follow that table, whereas D and trimming were derived from the DNA. This sample is represented by 150,000 to 200,000 clones; approximately 85% of them were singletons. The ten largest clones add up to 9.5% to 12% of the sample.

Results and caveats for the whole study, not just this receptor: The amount of clinical and demographic metadata varied by source and participant and was provided uncurated.

Input material: peripheral blood. Here the chain combines TRBV18 and TRBJ2-3; TRBD2 might be the D gene, on 5 matching bases. The sequence was obtained from a human donor with active or convalescent COVID-19. The donor label of this sample is uncertain. At the DNA level, the sequence is TGTGCCAGCTCACCCAACATCCCTAGGAGGATCCTAGATACGCAGTATTTT. The encoded protein is CASSPNIPRRILDTQYF.